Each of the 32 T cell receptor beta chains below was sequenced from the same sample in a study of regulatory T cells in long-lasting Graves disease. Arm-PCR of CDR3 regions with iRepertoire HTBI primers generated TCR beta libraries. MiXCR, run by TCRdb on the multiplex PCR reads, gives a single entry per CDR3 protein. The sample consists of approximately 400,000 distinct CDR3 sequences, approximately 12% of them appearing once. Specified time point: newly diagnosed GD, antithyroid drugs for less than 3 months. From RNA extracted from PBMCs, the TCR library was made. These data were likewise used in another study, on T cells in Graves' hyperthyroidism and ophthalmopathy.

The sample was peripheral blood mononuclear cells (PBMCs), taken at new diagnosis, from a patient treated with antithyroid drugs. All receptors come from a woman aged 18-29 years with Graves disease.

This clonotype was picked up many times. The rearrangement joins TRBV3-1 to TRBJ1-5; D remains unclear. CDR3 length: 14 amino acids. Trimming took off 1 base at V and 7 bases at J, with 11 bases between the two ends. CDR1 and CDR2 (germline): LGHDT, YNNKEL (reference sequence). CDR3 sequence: CASSQGRILQPQHF. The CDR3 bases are TGTGCCAGCAGCCAAGGCAGGATACTACAGCCCCAGCATTTT.

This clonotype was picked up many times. The CDR3 DNA reads TGTGCCAGCAGTGAAGCGCTGATAGCGGGGGGACCCCGGGATACGCAGTATTTT. It yields the protein CASSEALIAGGPRDTQYF. This chain joins TRBV2 and TRBJ2-3, with 10 bases matching TRBD2. Germline CDR1 is SNHLY and CDR2 is FYNNEI. The CDR3 has 18 amino acids. Trimming cost V 0 bases and J 6 bases; bases outside gene matches: 12.

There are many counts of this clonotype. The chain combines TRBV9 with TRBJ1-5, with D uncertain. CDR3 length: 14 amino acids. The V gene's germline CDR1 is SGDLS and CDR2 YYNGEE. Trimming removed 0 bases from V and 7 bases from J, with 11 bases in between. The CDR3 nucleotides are TGTGCCAGCAGCGTAGGCTTTGGGGTACAGCCCCAGCATTTT. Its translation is CASSVGFGVQPQHF.

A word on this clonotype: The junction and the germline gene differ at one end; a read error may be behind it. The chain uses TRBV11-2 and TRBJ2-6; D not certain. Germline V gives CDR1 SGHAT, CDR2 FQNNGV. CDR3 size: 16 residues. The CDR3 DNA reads TGCGCCAGCCTCCCAGGCCCCCTCTCTGGGGCCAACGTCCTGACTTTC. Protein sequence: CASLPGPLSGANVLTF.

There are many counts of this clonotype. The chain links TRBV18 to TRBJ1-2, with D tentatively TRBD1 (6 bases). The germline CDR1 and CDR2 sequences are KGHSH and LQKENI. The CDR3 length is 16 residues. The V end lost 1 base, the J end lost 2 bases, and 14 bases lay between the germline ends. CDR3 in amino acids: CASSPLSDRLNYGYTF. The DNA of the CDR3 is TGTGCCAGCTCACCACTTTCAGACAGGCTCAACTATGGCTACACCTTC.

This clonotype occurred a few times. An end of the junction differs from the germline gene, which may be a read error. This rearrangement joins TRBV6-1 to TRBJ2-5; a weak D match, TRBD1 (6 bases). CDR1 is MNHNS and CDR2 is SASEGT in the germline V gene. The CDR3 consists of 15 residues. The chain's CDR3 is CASSTWSRTDPTKDF. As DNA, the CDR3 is TGTGCCAGCAGTACCTGGTCTCGGACAGATCCCACAAAGGACTTC.

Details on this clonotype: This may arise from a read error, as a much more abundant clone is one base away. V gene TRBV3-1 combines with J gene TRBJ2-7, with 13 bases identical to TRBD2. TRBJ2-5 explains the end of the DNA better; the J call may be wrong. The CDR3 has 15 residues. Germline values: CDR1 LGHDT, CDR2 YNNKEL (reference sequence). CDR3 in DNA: TGTGCCAGCAGCTTCGGGACTAGCGGGATGGAGACCCAGTACTTC. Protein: CASSFGTSGMETQYF.

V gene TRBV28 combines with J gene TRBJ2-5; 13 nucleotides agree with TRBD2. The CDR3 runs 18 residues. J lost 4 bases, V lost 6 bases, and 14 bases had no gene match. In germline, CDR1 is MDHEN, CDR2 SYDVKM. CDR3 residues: CASSEPGTSGRVGETQYF. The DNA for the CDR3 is TGTGCCAGCAGCGAACCGGGCACTAGCGGGAGGGTTGGAGAGACCCAGTACTTC. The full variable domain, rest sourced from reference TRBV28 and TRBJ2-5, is DVKVTQSSRYLVKRTGEKVFLECVQDMDHENMFWYRQDPGLGLRLIYFSYDVKMKEKGDIPEGYSVSREKKERFSLILESASTNQTSMYLCASSEPGTSGRVGETQYFGPGTRLLVL.

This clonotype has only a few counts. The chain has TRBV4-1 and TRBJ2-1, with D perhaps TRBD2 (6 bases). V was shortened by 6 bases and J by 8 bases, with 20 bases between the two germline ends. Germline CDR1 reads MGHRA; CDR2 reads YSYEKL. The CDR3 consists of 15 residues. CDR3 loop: CASSRPGTRVDEQFF. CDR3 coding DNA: TGCGCCAGCAGTCGCCCCGGGACTCGGGTCGATGAGCAGTTCTTC.

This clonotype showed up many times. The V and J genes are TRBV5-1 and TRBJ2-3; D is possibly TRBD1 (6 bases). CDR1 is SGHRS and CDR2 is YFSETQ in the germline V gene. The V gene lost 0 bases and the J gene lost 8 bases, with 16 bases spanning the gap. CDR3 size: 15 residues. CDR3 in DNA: TGCGCCAGCAGCTTGGATTACCGGAGCAGGGGTACGCAGTATTTT. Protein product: CASSLDYRSRGTQYF. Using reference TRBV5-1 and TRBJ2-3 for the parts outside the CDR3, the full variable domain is KAGVTQTPRYLIKTRGQQVTLSCSPISGHRSVSWYQQTPGQGLQFLFEYFSETQRNKGNFPGRFSGRQFSNSRSEMNVSTLELGDSALYLCASSLDYRSRGTQYFGPGTRLTVL.

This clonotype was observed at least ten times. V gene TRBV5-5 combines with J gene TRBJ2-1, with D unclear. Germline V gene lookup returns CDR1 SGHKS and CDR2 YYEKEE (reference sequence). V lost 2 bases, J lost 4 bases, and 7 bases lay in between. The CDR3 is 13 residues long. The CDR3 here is CASSFEEYNEQFF. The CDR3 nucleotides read TGTGCCAGCAGCTTCGAGGAGTACAATGAGCAGTTCTTC.

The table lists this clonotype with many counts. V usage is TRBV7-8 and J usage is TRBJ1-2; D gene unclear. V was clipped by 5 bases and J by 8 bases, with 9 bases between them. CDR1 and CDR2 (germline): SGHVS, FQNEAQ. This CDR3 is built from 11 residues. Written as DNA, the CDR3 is TGTGCCAGCAGCGGGAGGGAAGGCTACACCTTC. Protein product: CASSGREGYTF.

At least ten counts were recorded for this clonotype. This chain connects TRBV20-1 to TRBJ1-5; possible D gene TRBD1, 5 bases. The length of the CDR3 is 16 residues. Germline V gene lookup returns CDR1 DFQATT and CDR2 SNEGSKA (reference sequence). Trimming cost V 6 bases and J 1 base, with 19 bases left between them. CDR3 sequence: CSAKIGHPGSNQPQHF. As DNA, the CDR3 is TGCAGTGCCAAAATCGGACACCCTGGGAGCAATCAGCCCCAGCATTTT.

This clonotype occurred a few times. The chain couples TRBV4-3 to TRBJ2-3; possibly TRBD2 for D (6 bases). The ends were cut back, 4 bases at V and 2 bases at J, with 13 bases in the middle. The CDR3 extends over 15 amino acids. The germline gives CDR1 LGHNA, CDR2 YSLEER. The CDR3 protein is CASSLAGLITDTQYF. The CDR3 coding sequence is TGCGCCAGCAGCCTTGCGGGACTCATCACAGATACGCAGTATTTT.

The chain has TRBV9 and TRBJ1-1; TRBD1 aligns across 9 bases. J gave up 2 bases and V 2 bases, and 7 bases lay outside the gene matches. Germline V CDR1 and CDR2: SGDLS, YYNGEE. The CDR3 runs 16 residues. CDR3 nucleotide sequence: TGTGCCAGCAGCGTGCCCAGACAGGGGGTAAACACTGAAGCTTTCTTT. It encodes CASSVPRQGVNTEAFF.

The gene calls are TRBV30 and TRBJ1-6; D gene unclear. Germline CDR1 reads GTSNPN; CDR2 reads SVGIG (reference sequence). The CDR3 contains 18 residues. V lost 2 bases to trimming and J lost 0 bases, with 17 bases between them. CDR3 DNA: TGTGCCTGGAGTCCAGGTGGGAGGTTCTACTCCTATAATTCACCCCTCCACTTT. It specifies CAWSPGGRFYSYNSPLHF.

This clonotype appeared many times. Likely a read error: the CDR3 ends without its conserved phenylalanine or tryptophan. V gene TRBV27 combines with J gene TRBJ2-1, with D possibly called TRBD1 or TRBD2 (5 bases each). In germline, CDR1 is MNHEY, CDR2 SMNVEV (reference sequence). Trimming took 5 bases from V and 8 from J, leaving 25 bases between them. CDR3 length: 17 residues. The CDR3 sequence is CASSPLYGALPRDEQFL. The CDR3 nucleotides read TGTGCCAGCAGTCCCTTATACGGGGCCCTCCCAAGGGATGAGCAGTTCCTC.

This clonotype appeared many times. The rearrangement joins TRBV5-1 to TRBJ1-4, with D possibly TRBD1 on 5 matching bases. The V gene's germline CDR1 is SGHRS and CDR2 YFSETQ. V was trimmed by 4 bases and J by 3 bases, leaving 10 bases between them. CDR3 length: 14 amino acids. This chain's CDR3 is CASSPGVANEKLFF. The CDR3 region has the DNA TGCGCCAGCAGCCCGGGGGTGGCTAATGAAAAACTGTTTTTT.

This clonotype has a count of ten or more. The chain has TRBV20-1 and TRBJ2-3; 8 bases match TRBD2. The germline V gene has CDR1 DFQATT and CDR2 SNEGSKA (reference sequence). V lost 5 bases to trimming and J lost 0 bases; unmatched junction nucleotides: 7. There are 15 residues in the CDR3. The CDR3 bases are TGCAGTGCTCAGTGGCGGGGGGTTAGCACAGATACGCAGTATTTT. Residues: CSAQWRGVSTDTQYF.

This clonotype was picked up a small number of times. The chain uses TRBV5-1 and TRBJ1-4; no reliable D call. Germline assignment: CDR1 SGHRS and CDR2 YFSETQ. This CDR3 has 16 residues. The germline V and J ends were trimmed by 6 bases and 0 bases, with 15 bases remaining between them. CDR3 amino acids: CASTPGLRATNEKLFF. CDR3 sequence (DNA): TGCGCCAGCACCCCCGGACTACGAGCAACTAATGAAAAACTGTTTTTT.

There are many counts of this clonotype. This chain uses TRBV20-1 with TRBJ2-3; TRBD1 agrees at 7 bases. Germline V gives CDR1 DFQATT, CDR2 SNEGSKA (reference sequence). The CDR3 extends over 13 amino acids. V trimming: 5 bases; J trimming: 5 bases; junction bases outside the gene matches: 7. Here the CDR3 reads CSAHKGAEDTQYF. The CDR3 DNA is TGCAGTGCTCATAAGGGGGCGGAAGATACGCAGTATTTT.

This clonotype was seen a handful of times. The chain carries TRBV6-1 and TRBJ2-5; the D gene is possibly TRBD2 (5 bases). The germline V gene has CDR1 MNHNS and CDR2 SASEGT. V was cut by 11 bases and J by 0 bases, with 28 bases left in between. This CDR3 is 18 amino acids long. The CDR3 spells CADPLRQAPPGYQETQYF. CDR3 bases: TGTGCCGACCCGTTAAGGCAAGCTCCTCCGGGGTACCAAGAGACCCAGTACTTC.

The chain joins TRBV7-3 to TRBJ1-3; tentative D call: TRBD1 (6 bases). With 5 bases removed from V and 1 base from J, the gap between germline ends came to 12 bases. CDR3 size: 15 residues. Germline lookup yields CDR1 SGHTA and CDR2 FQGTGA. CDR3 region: CASSPMGASGNTIYF. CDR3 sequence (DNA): TGTGCCAGCAGCCCTATGGGGGCGTCTGGAAACACCATATATTTT. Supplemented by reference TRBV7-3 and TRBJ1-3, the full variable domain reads GAGVSQTPSNKVTEKGKYVELRCDPISGHTALYWYRQSLGQGPEFLIYFQGTGAADDSGLPNDRFFAVRPEGSVSTLKIQRTERGDSAVYLCASSPMGASGNTIYFGEGSWLTVV.

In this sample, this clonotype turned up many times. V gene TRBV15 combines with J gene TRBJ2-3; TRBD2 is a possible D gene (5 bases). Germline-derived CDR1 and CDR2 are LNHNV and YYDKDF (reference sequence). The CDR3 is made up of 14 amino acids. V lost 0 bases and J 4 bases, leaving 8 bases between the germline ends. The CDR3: CATSRDRAADTQYF. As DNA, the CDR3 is TGTGCCACCAGCAGAGATCGAGCGGCAGATACGCAGTATTTT.

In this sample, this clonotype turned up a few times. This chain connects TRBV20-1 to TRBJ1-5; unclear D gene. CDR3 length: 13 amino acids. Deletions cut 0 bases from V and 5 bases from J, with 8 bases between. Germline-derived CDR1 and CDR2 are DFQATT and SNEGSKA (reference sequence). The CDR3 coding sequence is TGCAGTGCTAGAGACGCGATCTATCAGCCCCAGCATTTT. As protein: CSARDAIYQPQHF.

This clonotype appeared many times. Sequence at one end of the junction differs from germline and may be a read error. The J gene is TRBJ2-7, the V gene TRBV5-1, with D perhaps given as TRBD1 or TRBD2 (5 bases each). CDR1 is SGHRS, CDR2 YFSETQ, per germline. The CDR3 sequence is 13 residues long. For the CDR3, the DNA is TGTGCCAGCAGCTTGAGGGACCCCTACGAGCAGTACTTC. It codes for CASSLRDPYEQYF.

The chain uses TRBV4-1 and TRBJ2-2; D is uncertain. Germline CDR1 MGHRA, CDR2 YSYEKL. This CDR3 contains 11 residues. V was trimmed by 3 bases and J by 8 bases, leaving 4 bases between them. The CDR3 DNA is TGCGCCAGCAGCCACTCGGGGGAGCTGTTTTTT. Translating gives CASSHSGELFF.

Here the CDR3 reads CASSHAFRGSSYEQYF. CDR3 coding DNA: TGCGCCAGCAGCCATGCCTTCAGGGGAAGCTCCTACGAGCAGTACTTC. The rearrangement links TRBV4-1 to TRBJ2-7, with D perhaps TRBD1 (6 bases). V lost 3 bases and J lost 0, with 15 bases in between. CDR3 length: 16 amino acids. Germline assignment: CDR1 MGHRA and CDR2 YSYEKL.

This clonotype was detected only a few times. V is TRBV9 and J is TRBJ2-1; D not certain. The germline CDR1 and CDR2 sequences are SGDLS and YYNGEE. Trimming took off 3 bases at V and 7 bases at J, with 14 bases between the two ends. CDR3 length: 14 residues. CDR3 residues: CASSEGQTFNEQFF. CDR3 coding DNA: TGTGCCAGCAGCGAAGGGCAGACCTTTAATGAGCAGTTCTTC.

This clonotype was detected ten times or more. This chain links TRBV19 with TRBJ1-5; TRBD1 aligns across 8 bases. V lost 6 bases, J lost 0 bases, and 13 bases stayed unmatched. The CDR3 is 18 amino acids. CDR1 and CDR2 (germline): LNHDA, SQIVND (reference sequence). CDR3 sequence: CASSLTGGRRNSNQPQHF. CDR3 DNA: TGTGCCAGTAGCTTAACAGGGGGTCGGAGAAATAGCAATCAGCCCCAGCATTTT.

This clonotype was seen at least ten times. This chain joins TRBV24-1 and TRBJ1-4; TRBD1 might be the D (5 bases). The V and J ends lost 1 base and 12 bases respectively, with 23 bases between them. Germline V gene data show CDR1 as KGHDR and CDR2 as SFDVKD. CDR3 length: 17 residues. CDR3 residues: CATSDFRGLGHKRELFF. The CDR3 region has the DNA TGTGCCACCAGTGATTTTAGGGGCCTAGGACACAAGCGGGAACTGTTTTTT.

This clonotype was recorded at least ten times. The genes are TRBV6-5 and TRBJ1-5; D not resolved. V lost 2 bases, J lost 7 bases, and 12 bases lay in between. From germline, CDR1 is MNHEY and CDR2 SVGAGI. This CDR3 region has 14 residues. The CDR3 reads CASSYGGERQPQHF. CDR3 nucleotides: TGTGCCAGCAGTTACGGAGGAGAGAGACAGCCCCAGCATTTT.